What follows are 26 T cell receptor beta chains derived from one specimen sequenced in a study of T cell repertoires in cytomegalovirus infection. Each CDR3 protein is one row after TCRdb ran MiXCR on the reads. The data show about 210,000 distinct CDR3 sequences, roughly 6.5% seen once. Sequencing was performed on PBMCs. Receptors were obtained from a human donor in good health (CMV status not recorded). Some clones in this sample may be carry-over from other donors' samples.

J is TRBJ2-3 and V is TRBV10-3; possibly TRBD1 or TRBD2 for D (7 bases each). V lost 10 bases and J 3 bases, leaving 26 bases between the germline ends. The CDR3 is made up of 17 amino acids. Per germline, CDR1 ENHRY and CDR2 SYGVKD. The CDR3 spells CATEDRQGGSLTDTQYF. The DNA for the CDR3 is TGTGCCACCGAAGACCGACAGGGAGGGTCATTGACAGATACGCAGTATTTT.

This clonotype was seen ten or more times. This chain links TRBV7-9 with TRBJ1-1; D not resolved. CDR1 and CDR2 from the germline V gene are SEHNR and FQNEAQ (reference sequence). Trimming left V 0 bases short and J 13 bases short, with 15 bases between. This CDR3 has 13 residues. The CDR3 nucleotides are TGTGCCAGCAGCTTAGCGATACTGGGGTATGGTTTCTTT. Translated: CASSLAILGYGFF.

This clonotype showed up many times. J is TRBJ2-1 and V is TRBV7-3; 10 bases are shared with TRBD2. The trim removed 5 bases at V and 0 bases at J, leaving 10 bases unmatched. Germline V gene lookup returns CDR1 SGHTA and CDR2 FQGTGA. This CDR3 comprises 18 residues. The CDR3 here is CASSVSGGPPRSYNEQFF. CDR3 bases: TGTGCCAGCAGCGTTAGCGGGGGGCCACCCCGCTCCTACAATGAGCAGTTCTTC.

CDR3 protein: CASTRGYEQYF. The CDR3 DNA follows: TGTGCCAGCACGAGGGGCTACGAGCAGTACTTC. This chain joins TRBV6-5 and TRBJ2-7; D might be TRBD1 or TRBD2, each matching 5 bases. CDR3 size: 11 residues. Trimming cost V 7 bases and J 3 bases, with 7 bases left between them. Per germline, CDR1 MNHEY and CDR2 SVGAGI.

Ten or more counts support this clonotype. The chain couples TRBV11-2 to TRBJ2-3, with a tentative D call TRBD1 (7 bases). Germline values: CDR1 SGHAT, CDR2 FQNNGV. Trimming cost V 3 bases and J 5 bases, with 12 bases left between them. This CDR3 region has 14 residues. CDR3 sequence: CASSLEGAEDTQYF. In nucleotides, the CDR3 is TGTGCCAGCAGCTTGGAGGGGGCAGAAGATACGCAGTATTTT. The whole variable domain, filled in from reference TRBV11-2 and TRBJ2-3, reads EAGVAQSPRYKIIEKRQSVAFWCNPISGHATLYWYQQILGQGPKLLIQFQNNGVVDDSQLPKDRFSAERLKGVDSTLKIQPAKLEDSAVYLCASSLEGAEDTQYFGPGTRLTVL.

Ten or more counts support this clonotype. This sequence joins TRBV7-2 and TRBJ2-3; TRBD2 is a possible D gene (5 bases). V lost 4 bases and J 0 bases, leaving 14 bases between the germline ends. The CDR3 is 16 residues long. Germline V gene data show CDR1 as SGHTA and CDR2 as FQGNSA. CDR3 region: CASSSQGGWSTDTQYF. DNA for the CDR3: TGTGCCAGCAGCTCCCAAGGCGGGTGGAGCACAGATACGCAGTATTTT.

This clonotype has more than one count but fewer than ten. V is TRBV30 and J is TRBJ2-3, with 9 bases matching TRBD2. V was pared by 3 bases and J by 6 bases, with 4 bases of the junction left unmatched. CDR1 and CDR2 from the germline V gene are GTSNPN and SVGIG (reference sequence). This CDR3 is built from 13 residues. The DNA of the CDR3 is TGTGCCTGGAGAAGCGGGGGGCCGGATACGCAGTATTTT. Translation: CAWRSGGPDTQYF.

The V gene is TRBV29-1, the J gene TRBJ1-4; D gene ambiguous. The length of the CDR3 is 14 residues. CDR1 and CDR2 from the germline V gene are SQVTM and ANQGSEA. The V gene lost 7 bases and the J gene lost 0 bases, with 12 bases spanning the gap. The DNA for the CDR3 is TGCAGCGCTGGTCCAACCGCAACTAATGAAAAACTGTTTTTT. This codes for CSAGPTATNEKLFF. Full variable domain (missing parts from reference TRBV29-1 and TRBJ1-4): SAVISQKPSRDICQRGTSLTIQCQVDSQVTMMFWYRQQPGQSLTLIATANQGSEATYESGFVIDKFPISRPNLTFSTLTVSNMSPEDSSIYLCSAGPTATNEKLFFGSGTQLSVL.

This clonotype was found a few times. The V call is TRBV30, the J call TRBJ1-2; D gene ambiguous. Trimming cost V 1 base and J 0 bases, with 12 bases left between them. The CDR3 contains 15 residues. Germline values: CDR1 GTSNPN, CDR2 SVGIG (reference sequence). The DNA of the CDR3 is TGTGCCTGGAGTGATCGATCCGGCACTAACTATGGCTACACCTTC. This translates into CAWSDRSGTNYGYTF.

This clonotype was recorded at least ten times. The V gene is TRBV6-2 or TRBV6-3, the J gene TRBJ2-3, with a weak D call TRBD2 (6 bases). Trimming took 5 bases from V and 5 from J, leaving 14 bases between them. The CDR3 extends over 14 amino acids. Looked up from germline, CDR1 is MNHEY and CDR2 is SVGEGT. In DNA, the CDR3 is TGTGCCAGCAGTCCCCGGAGGGCTGGAGATACGCAGTATTTT. It codes for CASSPRRAGDTQYF.

This clonotype was seen many times. The chain employs TRBV10-3 and TRBJ2-6; D remains unclear. There are 15 residues in the CDR3. The V gene's germline CDR1 is ENHRY and CDR2 SYGVKD. The V end lost 2 bases, the J end lost 3 bases, and 8 bases lay between the germline ends. The CDR3, as DNA: TGTGCCATCAGTGAGCCCTCCGATGGGGCCAACGTCCTGACTTTC. Translating gives CAISEPSDGANVLTF.

This clonotype was seen many times. The chain is built from TRBV20-1 and TRBJ2-2; TRBD2 matches 8 bases. With V trimmed by 5 bases and J by 5 bases, 7 bases remained unmatched. This CDR3 has 14 amino acids. The germline V gene has CDR1 DFQATT and CDR2 SNEGSKA (reference sequence). In DNA, the CDR3 is TGCAGTGCTGACCGGGGGGGTCAAACCGGGGAGCTGTTTTTT. This encodes CSADRGGQTGELFF.

This clonotype has a count of ten or more. V gene TRBV9 combines with J gene TRBJ2-5; TRBD1 is a possible D gene (6 bases). With 2 bases removed from V and 4 bases from J, the gap between germline ends came to 15 bases. Germline CDR1 reads SGDLS; CDR2 reads YYNGEE. The CDR3 has 15 amino acids. The CDR3 nucleotides read TGTGCCAGCAGCGTGGGAGATATAGGGGGAGAGACCCAGTACTTC. Amino acid sequence: CASSVGDIGGETQYF.

This clonotype was seen repeatedly, ten times or more. V gene TRBV7-9 combines with J gene TRBJ1-1, with TRBD1 as a possible D gene (5 bases). V was cut by 2 bases and J by 3 bases, with 10 bases left in between. The CDR3 is 14 residues long. Germline V gene data show CDR1 as SEHNR and CDR2 as FQNEAQ (reference sequence). The CDR3 reads CASSLQGVDTEAFF. In nucleotides, the CDR3 is TGTGCCAGCAGCTTACAGGGAGTTGACACTGAAGCTTTCTTT. The full variable domain, with the rest looked up from reference TRBV7-9 and TRBJ1-1, is DTGVSQNPRHKITKRGQNVTFRCDPISEHNRLYWYRQTLGQGPEFLTYFQNEAQLEKSRLLSDRFSAERPKGSFSTLEIQRTEQGDSAMYLCASSLQGVDTEAFFGQGTRLTVV.

This clonotype was recorded many times. The chain couples TRBV7-2 to TRBJ2-5; no firm D call. With 6 bases removed from V and 5 bases from J, the gap between germline ends came to 10 bases. The CDR3 spans 12 residues. Germline lookup yields CDR1 SGHTA and CDR2 FQGNSA. CDR3 in amino acids: CASSLRFETQYF. The DNA for the CDR3 is TGTGCCAGCAGTTTAAGGTTTGAGACCCAGTACTTC.

This clonotype was observed at least ten times. The V and J genes are TRBV7-2 and TRBJ1-6; D gene ambiguous. V was trimmed by 5 bases and J by 12 bases, leaving 11 bases between them. CDR1 SGHTA and CDR2 FQGNSA come from the germline V gene. The CDR3 extends over 12 amino acids. The CDR3 sequence: CASSPRGRPLHF. DNA of the CDR3: TGTGCCAGCAGCCCCCGAGGAAGACCCCTCCACTTT.

This clonotype has at least ten counts. This chain joins TRBV2 and TRBJ1-5; D remains ambiguous. Trimming took 1 base from V and 7 from J, leaving 14 bases between them. This CDR3 is built from 15 residues. CDR1 SNHLY and CDR2 FYNNEI come from the germline V gene. CDR3 coding DNA: TGTGCCAGCAGTGAAGAAATGGAATTGAGGCAGCCCCAGCATTTT. Protein sequence: CASSEEMELRQPQHF.

Many counts were recorded for this clonotype. J is TRBJ2-4 and V is TRBV6-2 or TRBV6-3; 7 bases are a match to TRBD1. This CDR3 comprises 15 residues. CDR1 is MNHEY, CDR2 SVGEGT, per germline. V lost 4 bases, J lost 9 bases, and 12 bases stayed unmatched. The CDR3 DNA is TGTGCCAGCAGTTCGACAGGGAGCCAGATTGGCATTCAGTACTTC. It yields the protein CASSSTGSQIGIQYF.

This clonotype was observed at least ten times. The CDR3 coding sequence is TGTGCCAGCAGCGTCCGGGACCGCAATGAGCAGTTCTTC. It yields the protein CASSVRDRNEQFF. The gene calls are TRBV9 and TRBJ2-1; D possibly uses TRBD1 or TRBD2 (5 bases each). The CDR3 totals 13 residues. V shed 2 bases and J shed 6 bases, with 9 bases lying between them. In germline, CDR1 is SGDLS, CDR2 YYNGEE. Looking up the rest from reference TRBV9 and TRBJ2-1 gives the full variable domain: DSGVTQTPKHLITATGQRVTLRCSPRSGDLSVYWYQQSLDQGLQFLIQYYNGEERAKGNILERFSAQQFPDLHSELNLSSLELGDSALYFCASSVRDRNEQFFGPGTRLTVL.

The sample holds many counts of this clonotype. The CDR3 coding sequence is TGTGCCAGCAATCAGAGGGCTAGCGGGGGTGCCGAGCAGTACTTC. It specifies CASNQRASGGAEQYF. The rearrangement uses TRBV7-2 and TRBJ2-7, with 10 bases fitting TRBD2. V lost 7 bases and J lost 6; bases outside the gene matches: 12. The CDR3 is 15 amino acids. Germline-derived CDR1 and CDR2 are SGHTA and FQGNSA.

This clonotype has ten or more counts. The rearrangement uses TRBV6-2 or TRBV6-3 and TRBJ2-4; 8 bases are a match to TRBD2. The V gene end was trimmed by 6 bases and the J gene end by 5 bases; junction bases not matched to a gene: 6. Looked up from germline, CDR1 is MNHEY and CDR2 is SVGEGT. CDR3 size: 14 residues. The DNA of the CDR3 is TGTGCCAGCAGCTCAAGCGGGGGAGAAAACATTCAGTACTTC. Protein sequence: CASSSSGGENIQYF.

The sample holds a few counts of this clonotype. The CDR3 is CSVGPRGAAYGYTF. In DNA, the CDR3 is TGCAGCGTTGGGCCCAGGGGGGCAGCCTATGGCTACACCTTC. The V call is TRBV29-1, the J call TRBJ1-2; 7 bases align to TRBD1. V was clipped by 4 bases and J by 4 bases; unmatched bases: 9. Looked up from germline, CDR1 is SQVTM and CDR2 is ANQGSEA. The CDR3 sequence is 14 residues long.

This clonotype was observed many times. CDR3 in amino acids: CATSRYQGPENEQYF. CDR3 sequence (DNA): TGTGCCACCAGCAGGTATCAGGGTCCCGAAAACGAGCAGTACTTC. The chain has TRBV15 and TRBJ2-7; D is possibly TRBD1 (5 bases). Trimming stripped 3 bases from V and 5 bases from J, with 17 bases between. The CDR3 is 15 residues long. Germline loops: CDR1 LNHNV, CDR2 YYDKDF (reference sequence).

This clonotype was counted at least ten times. The V gene is TRBV19, the J gene TRBJ2-2, with TRBD2 matching over 9 bases. There are 14 residues in the CDR3. Germline V CDR1 and CDR2: LNHDA, SQIVND (reference sequence). V lost 5 bases and J lost 6; bases outside the gene matches: 4. The CDR3, as DNA: TGTGCCAGTAGTGGGACTAGCTCCCCCGGGGAGCTGTTTTTT. Its translation is CASSGTSSPGELFF.

This clonotype was counted at least ten times. The chain is built from TRBV28 and TRBJ1-3, with D unresolved. This CDR3 comprises 16 residues. The germline gives CDR1 MDHEN, CDR2 SYDVKM. V gave up 6 bases and J gave up 3 bases, with 18 bases separating them. CDR3 sequence (DNA): TGTGCCAGCAGACCGAACGCGGGGAATGATGGAAACACCATATATTTT. It is translated as CASRPNAGNDGNTIYF.

This clonotype was detected ten times or more. DNA for the CDR3: TGTGCCAGCAGTTTATTGGGGGACAGCTATGGCTACACCTTC. Amino acids: CASSLLGDSYGYTF. The chain links TRBV28 to TRBJ1-2; TRBD1 matches 7 bases. The CDR3 loop spans 14 amino acids. Germline assignment: CDR1 MDHEN and CDR2 SYDVKM. V was clipped by 1 base and J by 4 bases; unmatched bases: 3.